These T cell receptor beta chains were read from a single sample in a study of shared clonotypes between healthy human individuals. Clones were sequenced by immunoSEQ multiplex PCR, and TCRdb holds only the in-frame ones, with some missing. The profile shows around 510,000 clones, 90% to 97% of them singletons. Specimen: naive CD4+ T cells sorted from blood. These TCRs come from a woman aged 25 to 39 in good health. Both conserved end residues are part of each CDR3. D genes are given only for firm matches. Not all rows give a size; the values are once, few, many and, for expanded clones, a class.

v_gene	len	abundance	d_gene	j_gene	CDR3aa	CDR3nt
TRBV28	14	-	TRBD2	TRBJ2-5	CASATSGSGQTQYF	TGTGCCAGCGCGACTAGCGGGAGTGGGCAGACCCAGTACTTC
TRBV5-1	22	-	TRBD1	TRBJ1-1	CASSLPNRQGEGRMDTNTEAFF	TGCGCCAGCAGCTTACCGAACAGACAGGGGGAGGGAAGGATGGATACCAACACTGAAGCTTTCTTT
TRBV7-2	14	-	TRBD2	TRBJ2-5	CASSLALAGEAQYF	TGTGCCAGCAGCTTAGCTCTAGCGGGGGAGGCCCAGTACTTC
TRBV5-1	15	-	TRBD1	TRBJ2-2	CASSNMTGRGGELFF	TGCGCCAGCAGCAACATGACAGGGAGAGGCGGGGAGCTGTTTTTT
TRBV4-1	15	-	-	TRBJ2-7	CASSQSPLGSYEQYF	TGCGCCAGCAGCCAAAGCCCCCTAGGCTCCTACGAGCAGTACTTC
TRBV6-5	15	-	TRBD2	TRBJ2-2	CASTASGSNTGELFF	TGTGCCAGCACGGCTAGCGGGAGTAACACCGGGGAGCTGTTTTTT
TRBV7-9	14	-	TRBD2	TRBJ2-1	CASSSTSADNEQFF	TGTGCCAGCAGCTCGACTAGCGCCGACAATGAGCAGTTCTTC
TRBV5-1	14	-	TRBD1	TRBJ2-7	CASSQGTGYHEQYF	TGCGCCAGCAGCCAAGGGACAGGGTATCACGAGCAGTACTTC
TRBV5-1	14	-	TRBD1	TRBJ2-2	CASREDRRPGELFF	TGCGCCAGCAGGGAGGACAGGCGTCCCGGGGAGCTGTTTTTT
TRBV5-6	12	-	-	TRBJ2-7	CASSVGLYEQYF	TGTGCCAGCAGCGTTGGACTGTACGAGCAGTACTTC
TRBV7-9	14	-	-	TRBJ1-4	CASSLRGDYEKLFF	TGTGCCAGCAGCTTAAGGGGGGATTATGAAAAACTGTTTTTT
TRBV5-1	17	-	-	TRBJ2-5	CASSRKPVSSAQETQYF	TGCGCCAGCAGCCGAAAGCCCGTCTCTAGCGCCCAAGAGACCCAGTACTTC
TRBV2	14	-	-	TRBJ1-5	CASSVDGENQPQHF	TGTGCCAGCAGCGTAGATGGGGAGAATCAGCCCCAGCATTTT
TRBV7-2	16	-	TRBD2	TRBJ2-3	CASSSGGSESTDTQYF	TGTGCCAGCAGCTCGGGGGGTAGCGAAAGCACAGATACGCAGTATTTT
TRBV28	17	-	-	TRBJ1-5	CASRRLDSYYSNQPQHF	TGTGCCAGCAGGCGCCTGGACAGTTACTATAGCAATCAGCCCCAGCATTTT
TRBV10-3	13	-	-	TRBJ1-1	CAITGQMNTEAFF	TGTGCCATCACGGGACAAATGAACACTGAAGCTTTCTTT
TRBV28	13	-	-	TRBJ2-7	CASSPGTPYEQYF	TGTGCCAGCAGTCCCGGGACCCCCTACGAGCAGTACTTC
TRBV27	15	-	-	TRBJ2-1	CASSKQGNPYNEQFF	TGTGCCAGCAGCAAACAGGGAAACCCATACAATGAGCAGTTCTTC
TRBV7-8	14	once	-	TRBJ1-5	CASSQAYSNQPQHF	TGTGCCAGCAGCCAGGCTTATAGCAATCAGCCCCAGCATTTT
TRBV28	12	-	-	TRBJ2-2	CASSPFPGELFF	TGTGCCAGCAGCCCCTTCCCCGGGGAGCTGTTTTTT
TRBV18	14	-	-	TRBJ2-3	CASSPPAGTDTQYF	TGTGCCAGCTCACCACCGGCGGGAACAGATACGCAGTATTTT
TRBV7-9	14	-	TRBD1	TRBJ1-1	CASSHRQGSSEAFF	TGTGCCAGCAGTCATAGACAGGGTAGTTCTGAAGCTTTCTTT
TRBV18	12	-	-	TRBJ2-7	CASSGSVSEQYF	TGTGCCAGCTCAGGGTCTGTTTCCGAGCAGTACTTC
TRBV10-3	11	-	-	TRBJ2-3	CVTESTDTQYF	TGTGTCACCGAGAGCACAGATACGCAGTATTTT
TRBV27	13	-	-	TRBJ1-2	CASSSTGRNGYTF	TGTGCCAGCAGTTCGACGGGTCGTAATGGCTACACCTTC
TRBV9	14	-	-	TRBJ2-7	CASSPRGDSYEQYF	TGTGCCAGCAGTCCCCGGGGCGATTCCTACGAGCAGTACTTC
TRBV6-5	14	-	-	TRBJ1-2	CASSRGPGTYGYTF	TGTGCCAGCAGTCGCGGACCGGGGACCTATGGCTACACCTTC
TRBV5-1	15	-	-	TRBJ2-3	CASSLWGGLPDTQYF	TGCGCCAGCAGCTTGTGGGGTGGGTTACCGGATACGCAGTATTTT
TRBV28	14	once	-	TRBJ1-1	CASRSGQPNTEAFF	TGTGCCAGCAGATCCGGACAGCCGAACACTGAAGCTTTCTTT
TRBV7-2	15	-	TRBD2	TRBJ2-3	CASSLGLPNTDTQYF	TGTGCCAGCAGCCTGGGACTACCAAACACAGATACGCAGTATTTT
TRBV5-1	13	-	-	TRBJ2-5	CASSLSGAETQYF	TGCGCCAGCAGCTTGTCCGGGGCCGAGACCCAGTACTTC
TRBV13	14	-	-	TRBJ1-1	CASSSTGEDTEAFF	TGTGCCAGCAGCTCGACAGGTGAAGACACTGAAGCTTTCTTT
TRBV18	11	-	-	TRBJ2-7	CASTQGGEQYF	TGTGCCAGCACACAGGGTGGCGAGCAGTACTTC
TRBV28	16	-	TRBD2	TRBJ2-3	CASSGPGGPLADTQYF	TGTGCCAGCAGTGGCCCGGGAGGGCCTTTGGCAGATACGCAGTATTTT
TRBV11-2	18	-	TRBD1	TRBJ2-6	CASSPGTGRGSGANVLTF	TGTGCCAGCAGCCCGGGGACAGGAAGGGGGTCTGGGGCCAACGTCCTGACTTTC
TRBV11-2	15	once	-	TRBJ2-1	CASSLDYPPYNEQFF	TGTGCCAGCAGCCTGGACTACCCTCCCTACAATGAGCAGTTCTTC
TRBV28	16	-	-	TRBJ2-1	CASSAFIEQGHNEQFF	TGTGCCAGCAGTGCCTTCATAGAACAAGGACACAATGAGCAGTTCTTC
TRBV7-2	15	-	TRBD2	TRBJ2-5	CASSLVLAGGETQYF	TGTGCCAGCAGCTTAGTACTAGCGGGAGGAGAGACCCAGTACTTC
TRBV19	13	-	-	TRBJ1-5	CASNTQRDQPQHF	TGTGCCAGTAATACCCAACGGGATCAGCCCCAGCATTTT
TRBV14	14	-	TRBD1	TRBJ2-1	CASSQGTGQNEQFF	TGTGCCAGCAGCCAAGGGACAGGGCAAAATGAGCAGTTCTTC
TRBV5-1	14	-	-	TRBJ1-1	CASSPGSRNTEAFF	TGCGCCAGCAGCCCCGGGTCCAGGAACACTGAAGCTTTCTTT
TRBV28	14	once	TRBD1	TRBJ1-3	CASSRQGSGNTIYF	TGTGCCAGCAGTCGACAGGGCTCTGGAAACACCATATATTTT
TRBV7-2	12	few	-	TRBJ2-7	CASSTSWLEQYF	TGTGCCAGCAGCACTTCGTGGCTCGAGCAGTACTTC
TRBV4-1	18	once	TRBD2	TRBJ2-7	CASSQGTSWQGISYEQYF	TGCGCCAGCAGCCAAGGGACTAGCTGGCAGGGGATTTCCTACGAGCAGTACTTC
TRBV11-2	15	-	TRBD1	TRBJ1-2	CASSLIETGPYGYTF	TGTGCCAGCAGCTTAATCGAGACAGGGCCCTATGGCTACACCTTC
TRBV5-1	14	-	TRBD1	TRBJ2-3	CASLRATGADTQYF	TGCGCCAGCCTACGCGCGACAGGGGCCGATACGCAGTATTTT
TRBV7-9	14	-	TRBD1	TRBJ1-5	CASSTGTVNQPQHF	TGTGCCAGCAGTACCGGGACAGTAAATCAGCCCCAGCATTTT
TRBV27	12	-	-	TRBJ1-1	CASRSLNTEAFF	TGTGCCAGCAGGAGTCTGAACACTGAAGCTTTCTTT
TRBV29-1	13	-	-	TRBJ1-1	CSAGSGENTEAFF	TGCAGCGCAGGGTCGGGGGAGAACACTGAAGCTTTCTTT
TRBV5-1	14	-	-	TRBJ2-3	CASGLTRLRDTQYF	TGCGCCAGCGGCTTGACCAGGCTGAGAGATACGCAGTATTTT
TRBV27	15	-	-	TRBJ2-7	CASSLKRRSPYEQYF	TGTGCCAGCAGTTTAAAACGCAGGAGCCCCTACGAGCAGTACTTC
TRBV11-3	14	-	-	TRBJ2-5	CASSPRGGAGTQYF	TGTGCCAGCAGCCCGCGCGGGGGCGCCGGGACCCAGTACTTC
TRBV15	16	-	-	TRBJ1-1	CATSRGPQGVNTEAFF	TGTGCCACCAGCAGAGGCCCTCAGGGAGTGAACACTGAAGCTTTCTTT